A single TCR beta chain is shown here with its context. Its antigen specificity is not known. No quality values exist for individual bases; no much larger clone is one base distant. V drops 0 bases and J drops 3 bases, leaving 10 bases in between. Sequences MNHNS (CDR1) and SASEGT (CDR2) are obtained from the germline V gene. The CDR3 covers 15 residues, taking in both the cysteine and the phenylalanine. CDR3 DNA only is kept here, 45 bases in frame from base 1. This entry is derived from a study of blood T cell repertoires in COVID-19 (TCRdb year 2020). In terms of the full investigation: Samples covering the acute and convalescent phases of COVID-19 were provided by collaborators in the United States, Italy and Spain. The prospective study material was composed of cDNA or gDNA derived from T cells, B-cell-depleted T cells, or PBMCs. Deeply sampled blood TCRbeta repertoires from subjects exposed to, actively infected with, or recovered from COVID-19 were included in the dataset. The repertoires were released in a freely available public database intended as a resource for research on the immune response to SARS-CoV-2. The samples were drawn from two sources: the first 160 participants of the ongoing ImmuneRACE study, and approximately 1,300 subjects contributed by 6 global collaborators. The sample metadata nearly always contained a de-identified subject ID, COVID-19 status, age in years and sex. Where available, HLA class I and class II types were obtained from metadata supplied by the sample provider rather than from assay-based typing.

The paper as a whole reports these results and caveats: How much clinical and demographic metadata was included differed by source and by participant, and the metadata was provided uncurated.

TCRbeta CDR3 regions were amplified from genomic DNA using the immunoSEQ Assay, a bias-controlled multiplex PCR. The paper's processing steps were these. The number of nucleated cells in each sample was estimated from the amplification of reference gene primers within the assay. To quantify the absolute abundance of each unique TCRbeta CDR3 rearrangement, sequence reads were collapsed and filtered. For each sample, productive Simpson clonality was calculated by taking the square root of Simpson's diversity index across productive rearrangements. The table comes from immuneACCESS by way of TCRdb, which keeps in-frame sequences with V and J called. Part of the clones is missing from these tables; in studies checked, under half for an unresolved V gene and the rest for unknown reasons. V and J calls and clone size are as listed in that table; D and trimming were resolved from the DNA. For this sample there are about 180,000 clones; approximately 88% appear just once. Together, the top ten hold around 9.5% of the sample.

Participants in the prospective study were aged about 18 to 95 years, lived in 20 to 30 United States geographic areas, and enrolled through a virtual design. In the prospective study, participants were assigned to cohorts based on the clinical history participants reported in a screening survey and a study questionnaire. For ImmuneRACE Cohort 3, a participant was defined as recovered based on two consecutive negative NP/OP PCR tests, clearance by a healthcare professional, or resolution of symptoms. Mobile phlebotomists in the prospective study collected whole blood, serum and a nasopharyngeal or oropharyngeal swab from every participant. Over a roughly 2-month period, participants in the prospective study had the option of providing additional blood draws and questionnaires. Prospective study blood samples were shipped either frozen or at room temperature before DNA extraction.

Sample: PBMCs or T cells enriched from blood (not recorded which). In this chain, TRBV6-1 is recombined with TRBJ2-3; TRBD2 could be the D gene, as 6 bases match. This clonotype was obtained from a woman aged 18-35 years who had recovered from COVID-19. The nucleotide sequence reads TGTGCCAGCAGTGAAGCGGTTGGGGGGACAGATACGCAGTATTTT. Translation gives CASSEAVGGTDTQYF.